The 15 T cell receptor beta chains given below trace back to one sample, sequenced in a study of blood T cells in healthy people across ages. With a J-beta primer mix and a sample-barcoded 5' primer, a second PCR ran about 7 to 11 cycles. TCRdb re-called the 5' RACE reads through MiXCR, storing one row per CDR3 protein. There are around 1,600,000 distinct CDR3 sequences in the sample; 35% to 45% occur only once, and about 4.1% lies in the top ten. The specimen was blood. The receptors originated from a woman younger than 30 in good health.

The chain is built from TRBV6-6 and TRBJ2-4, with D tentatively TRBD2 (5 bases). Germline loops: CDR1 MNHNY, CDR2 SVGAGI (reference sequence). The V and J ends lost 0 bases and 7 bases respectively, with 10 bases between them. This CDR3 comprises 14 residues. The CDR3 here is CASSYSGEGNIQYF. CDR3 nucleotide sequence: TGTGCCAGCAGTTACTCGGGAGAAGGCAACATTCAGTACTTC.

With regard to this clonotype: One end of the junction varies from germline; a read error may be responsible. The gene calls are TRBV2 and TRBJ1-1; D ambiguous. CDR1 SNHLY and CDR2 FYNNEI come from the germline V gene. The CDR3 runs 16 residues. The CDR3 coding sequence is TGTGCCAGCAGTGAGGATAAGGCGGGAGTGAACGCTGAAGCTTTCTTT. Its translation is CASSEDKAGVNAEAFF. Together with reference TRBV2 and TRBJ1-1, the CDR3 gives the full variable domain: EPEVTQTPSHQVTQMGQEVILRCVPISNHLYFYWYRQILGQKVEFLVSFYNNEISEKSEIFDDQFSVERPDGSNFTLKIRSTKLEDSAMYFCASSEDKAGVNAEAFFGQGTRLTVV.

This clonotype has only a few counts. The rearrangement joins TRBV10-3 to TRBJ2-5; D might be TRBD2 (6 bases). CDR3 length equals 12 residues. The V end was cut by 11 bases, the J end by 5 bases, with 15 bases between. Germline CDR1 reads ENHRY; CDR2 reads SYGVKD. The CDR3 here is CALGGAGETQYF. CDR3 nucleotides: TGTGCCTTAGGAGGGGCCGGGGAGACCCAGTACTTC.

This rearrangement joins TRBV7-2 to TRBJ2-7, with TRBD2 identical over 11 bases. V shed 5 bases, J shed 7 bases, and the junction held 19 bases outside the gene matches. This CDR3 has 18 amino acids. CDR1 is SGHTA, CDR2 FQGNSA, per germline. The CDR3 spells CASSPSGGAGLAASEQYF. The CDR3 nucleotides read TGTGCCAGCAGCCCAAGCGGGGGGGCGGGACTAGCGGCTTCTGAGCAGTACTTC.

This rearrangement joins TRBV24-1 to TRBJ1-2; D is unresolved. V lost 0 bases and J 4 bases, leaving 14 bases between the germline ends. The CDR3 runs 16 residues. From germline, CDR1 is KGHDR and CDR2 SFDVKD. CDR3 sequence reads: CATSDLMERTFYGYTF. The CDR3 DNA reads TGTGCCACCAGTGATTTGATGGAGCGTACCTTCTATGGCTACACCTTC.

The rearrangement joins TRBV10-3 to TRBJ1-2, with 9 bases aligning to TRBD1. The CDR3 loop spans 13 amino acids. Germline V CDR1 and CDR2: ENHRY, SYGVKD. The V and J ends lost 4 bases and 4 bases, in that order; junction bases with no gene match: 1. The CDR3 region has the DNA TGTGCCATCAGTGTGACAGGGGGCTATGGCTACACCTTC. It translates to CAISVTGGYGYTF.

The chain links TRBV12-3 or TRBV12-4 to TRBJ1-3; unclear D gene. The CDR3 extends over 13 amino acids. Trimming took off 5 bases at V and 2 bases at J, with 7 bases between the two ends. CDR3 sequence: CASSAWAGNTIYF. CDR3 in DNA: TGTGCCAGCAGTGCATGGGCTGGAAACACCATATATTTT.

The V call is TRBV7-2, the J call TRBJ1-5; D is perhaps TRBD1 (6 bases). Germline lookup yields CDR1 SGHTA and CDR2 FQGNSA. This CDR3 region has 16 residues. Trimming took off 6 bases at V and 4 bases at J, with 19 bases between the two ends. CDR3 nucleotides: TGTGCCAGCAGTGCCCACGCCGGGACACTGAATCAGCCCCAGCATTTT. Protein product: CASSAHAGTLNQPQHF.

The V call is TRBV27, the J call TRBJ2-7; D unclear. Germline CDR1 reads MNHEY; CDR2 reads SMNVEV (reference sequence). This CDR3 has 15 amino acids. With 1 base removed from V and 5 bases from J, the gap between germline ends came to 15 bases. The CDR3 protein is CASSLYTASIHEQYF. The CDR3 DNA sequence: TGTGCCAGCAGTTTATACACAGCATCTATCCACGAGCAGTACTTC.

V gene TRBV9 combines with J gene TRBJ2-5; 7 bases are shared with TRBD1. CDR1 is SGDLS, CDR2 YYNGEE, per germline. J lost 11 bases, V lost 0 bases, and 13 bases had no gene match. This CDR3 is built from 15 residues. Written as DNA, the CDR3 is TGTGCCAGCAGCGTAGCAGGGGGAGCTTACAATGAGCAGTACTTC. Protein product: CASSVAGGAYNEQYF.

This clonotype came up once. With a much larger clone just one base away, this may be a read error. The chain uses TRBV27 and TRBJ2-3; TRBD2 might be the D (6 bases). The CDR3 totals 15 residues. Germline-derived CDR1 and CDR2 are MNHEY and SMNVEV (reference sequence). V shed 3 bases and J shed 0 bases, with 10 bases lying between them. The CDR3 nucleotides read TGTGCCAGCAGTTTCCCAGGGACTAGCACAGATACGCAGTATTTT. Amino acids: CASSFPGTSTDTQYF.

J is TRBJ1-6 and V is TRBV12-3 or TRBV12-4; no firm D call. Trimming shortened V by 6 bases and J by 9 bases, and 9 bases separated the two germline ends. This CDR3 comprises 12 residues. Here the CDR3 reads CASREPGSPLHF. The CDR3 nucleotides are TGTGCCAGCAGGGAGCCAGGTTCACCCCTCCACTTT.

The chain joins TRBV5-1 to TRBJ2-1, with TRBD2 matching over 9 bases. The J call is uncertain, as TRBJ2-7 better fits the DNA end. Germline V gene lookup returns CDR1 SGHRS and CDR2 YFSETQ. CDR3 length: 16 residues. CDR3 sequence: CASSGAGGRVYNEQYF. The CDR3 region has the DNA TGCGCCAGCAGCGGGGCAGGCGGGAGGGTATACAATGAGCAGTACTTC.

In this sample, this clonotype turned up a few times. V gene TRBV20-1 combines with J gene TRBJ2-4, with 12 bases identical to TRBD2. Germline V gene data show CDR1 as DFQATT and CDR2 as SNEGSKA (reference sequence). The CDR3 consists of 16 residues. The V segment lost 3 bases and the J segment 3 bases; nucleotides outside the gene matches: 6. CDR3 loop: CSARSSGRVSKNIQYF. The CDR3 nucleotides read TGCAGTGCTAGGTCTAGCGGGAGGGTTAGCAAAAACATTCAGTACTTC.

This clonotype was detected once. The chain uses TRBV5-1 and TRBJ2-7; TRBD1 matches 10 bases. The CDR3 totals 14 residues. The V gene end was trimmed by 5 bases and the J gene end by 0 bases; junction bases not matched to a gene: 2. Germline V lookup: CDR1 SGHRS, CDR2 YFSETQ. Here the CDR3 reads CASRGQGLSYEQYF. As DNA, the CDR3 is TGCGCCAGCAGGGGACAGGGGCTCTCCTACGAGCAGTACTTC.